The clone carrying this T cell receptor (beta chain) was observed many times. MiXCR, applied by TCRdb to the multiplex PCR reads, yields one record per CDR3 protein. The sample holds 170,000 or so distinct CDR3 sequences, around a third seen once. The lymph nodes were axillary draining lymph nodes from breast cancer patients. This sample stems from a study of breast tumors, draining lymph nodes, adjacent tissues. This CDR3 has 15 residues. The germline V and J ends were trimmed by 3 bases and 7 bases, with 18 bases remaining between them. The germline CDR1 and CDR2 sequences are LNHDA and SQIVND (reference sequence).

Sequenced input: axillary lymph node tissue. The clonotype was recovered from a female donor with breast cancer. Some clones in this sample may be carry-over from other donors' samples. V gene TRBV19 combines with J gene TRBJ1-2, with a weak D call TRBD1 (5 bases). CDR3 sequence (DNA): TGTGCCAGTAGTATGAGGCATGTCCAGGGCTCTGGCTACACCTTC. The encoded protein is CASSMRHVQGSGYTF.